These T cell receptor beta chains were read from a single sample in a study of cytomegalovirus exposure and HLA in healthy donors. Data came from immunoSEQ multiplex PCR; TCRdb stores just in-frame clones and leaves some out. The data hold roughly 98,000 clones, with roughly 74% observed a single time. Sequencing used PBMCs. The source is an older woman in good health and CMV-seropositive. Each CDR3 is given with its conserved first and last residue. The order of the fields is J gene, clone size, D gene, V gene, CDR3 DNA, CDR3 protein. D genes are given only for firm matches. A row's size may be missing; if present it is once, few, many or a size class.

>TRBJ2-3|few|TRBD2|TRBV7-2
TGTGCCAGCAGCATTGAACTAGCGGCCGCAGATACGCAGTATTTT
CASSIELAAADTQYF
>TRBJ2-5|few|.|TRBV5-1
TGCGCCAGCAGCCTACAGACCCTCCAAGAGACCCAGTACTTC
CASSLQTLQETQYF
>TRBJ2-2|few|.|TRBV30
TGTGCCTGGAGTTCGGGGTGGACCGGGGAGCTGTTTTTT
CAWSSGWTGELFF
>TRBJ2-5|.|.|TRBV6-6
TGTGCCAGCAGTACCGACAGTCCCTACGAAGAGACCCAGTACTTC
CASSTDSPYEETQYF
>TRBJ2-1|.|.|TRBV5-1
TGCGCCAGCAGCCCAAATGGACTCCCCAATGAGCAGTTCTTC
CASSPNGLPNEQFF
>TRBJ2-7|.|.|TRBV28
TGTGCCAGCAGCCAACTAGCCCAGGCGCCCTACGAGCAGTACTTC
CASSQLAQAPYEQYF
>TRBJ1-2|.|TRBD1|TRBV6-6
TGTGCCAGCAGTCCGGACAGGGGCGCCACCCTGACCTACACCTTC
CASSPDRGATLTYTF
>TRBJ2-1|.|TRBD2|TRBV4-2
TGTGCCAGCAGCCAAGAGGGTCAGCGGGAGACCTACAATGAGCAGTTCTTC
CASSQEGQRETYNEQFF
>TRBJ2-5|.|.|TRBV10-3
TGTGCCATCATGCGGGGAGAAGACTGGGAGCAGTACTTC
CAIMRGEDWEQYF
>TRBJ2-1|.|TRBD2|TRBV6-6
TGTGCCAGCAGCAAGGCGGGACTAGCTGGGGAGCAGTTCTTC
CASSKAGLAGEQFF
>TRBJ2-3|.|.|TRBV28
TGTGCCAGCAGTTTCTCACAGGGAAACACAGATACGCAGTATTTT
CASSFSQGNTDTQYF
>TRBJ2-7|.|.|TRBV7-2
TGTGCCAGCAGCTTAGTGGGGCGGGGAGGCTACGAGCAGTACTTC
CASSLVGRGGYEQYF
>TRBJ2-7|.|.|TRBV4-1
TGCGCCAGCAGCCAAGTCGGGCGGGAAACCTACGAGCAGTACTTC
CASSQVGRETYEQYF
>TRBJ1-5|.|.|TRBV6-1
TGTGCCAGCAGTGACAGGGCCAATCAGCCCCAGCATTTT
CASSDRANQPQHF
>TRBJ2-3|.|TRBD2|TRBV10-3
TGTGCCATCAGTAGGAGCGGGAGTGCAGATACGCAGTATTTT
CAISRSGSADTQYF
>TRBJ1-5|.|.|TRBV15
TGTGCCACCAGCAGACACAATAGCAATCAGCCCCAGCATTTT
CATSRHNSNQPQHF
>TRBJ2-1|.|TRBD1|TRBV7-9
TGTGCCAGCAGCCGGACAGGGAGCTCCTACAATGAGCAGTTCTTC
CASSRTGSSYNEQFF
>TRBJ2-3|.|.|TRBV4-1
TGCGCCAGCAGCCTTCGACTAGAAAATACGCAGTATTTT
CASSLRLENTQYF
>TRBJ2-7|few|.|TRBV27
TGTGCCAGCAGGAAACAGGTCGATCCCTACGAGCAGTACTTC
CASRKQVDPYEQYF
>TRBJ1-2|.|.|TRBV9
TGTGCCAGCAGCGTAGCCCCAAAGGACTCTTACGTGGGGGGCTACACCTTC
CASSVAPKDSYVGGYTF